This T cell receptor (beta chain) was captured in a study of T-cell reconstitution after alpha-beta-depleted transplantation in children. This clonotype was detected many times. Its cognate antigen is unknown. Construction of the TCRbeta library involved unique molecular identifiers. TCRdb re-analysed the PCR reads in MiXCR, keeping a single row per CDR3 protein. The table lists fewer than 550,000 distinct CDR3 sequences, 10% of them singletons. The junction had 5 bases not matched to a gene; V was cut back by 6 bases and J by 4 bases. Germline values: CDR1 MNHEY, CDR2 SMNVEV (reference sequence). The CDR3 runs 13 residues. Study-level results: Surviving recipient T cells and thymic progenitors underlay high day-60 TCRbeta diversity in some patients. Newly produced T cells mostly provided counts and TCRbeta diversity after one year, as hyperexpanded clones declined. Several hundred rapidly expanded clones from non-depleted graft cells reportedly supplied alpha-beta T cells about two months post-transplant.

The input for sequencing was PBMCs, taken before TCRalphabeta/CD19-depleted stem cell transplant. This chain links TRBV27 with TRBJ2-7; TRBD1 aligns across 8 bases. This clonotype originated in a child younger than 10 with inherited bone marrow failure, due to receive a stem cell transplant. CDR3 in amino acids: CASSGQGRYEQYF. DNA for the CDR3: TGTGCCAGCAGCGGACAGGGAAGGTACGAGCAGTACTTC.